This TCR beta chain was retrieved from a study of blood T cell repertoires in COVID-19 (dated by TCRdb to 2018 to 2021). Some background on the complete study: Samples from collaborators originated in the United States, Italy and Spain and spanned both the acute and convalescent phases of COVID-19. Deeply sampled blood TCRbeta repertoires from subjects exposed to, actively infected with, or recovered from COVID-19 were included in the dataset. Nearly every sample came with metadata listing a de-identified subject ID, COVID-19 status, age in years and sex. The repertoires were released in a freely available public database intended as a resource for research on the immune response to SARS-CoV-2. Where HLA class I and class II types were available, the types were taken from metadata supplied by the sample provider, not from assay-based typing. Samples came from the ongoing ImmuneRACE study (first 160 participants) plus 1,254 subjects from 6 global collaborators. The prospective study material was composed of cDNA or gDNA derived from T cells, B-cell-depleted T cells, or PBMCs. The paper as a whole reports these results and caveats: The amount of clinical and demographic metadata varied by source and participant and was provided uncurated.

TCRbeta CDR3 regions were amplified from genomic DNA using the immunoSEQ Assay, a bias-controlled multiplex PCR. In the source study's methods: Within the assay, amplification of reference gene primers was used to estimate how many nucleated cells each sample contained. Sequence reads were collapsed and filtered to measure the absolute abundance of every unique TCRbeta CDR3 rearrangement. For each sample, productive Simpson clonality was calculated by taking the square root of Simpson's diversity index across productive rearrangements. TCRdb provides this immuneACCESS table in a form limited to in-frame rearrangements. Some clones are lacking; in checked studies, under half of them reflect an unresolved V gene, and why the rest are absent is not known. D and trimming come from the DNA, and the V and J calls and clone size come from that table. This sample gives some 69,000 clones in total; 65% to 85% of them show up just once. Clones ranked in the top ten supply approximately 15% of the sample.

This clone was recorded only once. Its antigen is not yet known. Qualities for individual bases were not recorded, and no much larger clone is one base off. The collaborating institutions used their own protocols to collect whole blood in K2EDTA tubes. For TCRbeta analysis, collaborators shipped samples as frozen whole blood, isolated PBMCs, or DNA extracted from either of those sample types. V is reduced by 4 bases and J by 3 bases, leaving a spacing of 10 bases between them. CDR1 and CDR2 are read off the germline V gene (reference sequence) as GTSNPN and SVGIG. From the cysteine through the phenylalanine, the CDR3 covers 13 amino acids. Just the 39-base CDR3 DNA is kept, in frame starting at base 1.

The specimen sequenced was peripheral blood. The chain joins TRBV30 to TRBJ1-5; TRBD1 is a weak D gene call, 5 bases matching. This sequence originates from a man between 60 and 70 years old with acute or convalescent COVID-19. Read as DNA, the sequence is TGTGCCTGGACAGGGCGCGACAATCAGCCCCAGCATTTT. It translates as CAWTGRDNQPQHF.